Below, one TCR beta chain is given with its context. Its antigen is undetermined. This record belongs to a study of response to subunit inactivated influenza vaccine. TCRdb used MiXCR to reprocess the RT-PCR reads, holding one entry per CDR3 protein. The table shows around 200,000 distinct CDR3 sequences, with about an eighth occurring only once. Study outcomes and limitations: It was the authors' suggestion that each seasonal influenza vaccination recruits few new T cells.

Trimming stripped 7 bases from V and 0 bases from J, with 17 bases between. The CDR3 spans 16 residues. CDR1 and CDR2 from the germline V gene are MDHEN and SYDVKM. These records were also assigned to another study, of T cells expressing NK-cell markers. That paper adds: With UMIs, 5'RACE template switching was used to make TCR beta cDNA. Sequencing covered eight donors, seven HCMV-seropositive and one seronegative. Sorting was restricted to alpha-beta TCR T cells by an anti-gamma-delta TCR antibody in several experiments.

This TCR was recovered from a man aged 50-59 years who received an inactivated influenza vaccine. This chain connects TRBV28 to TRBJ2-3; a possible D gene is TRBD2 (5 bases). Sequences were derived from CD8+ T cells sorted from PBMCs, sampled 11 to 12 days after vaccination. CDR3 bases: TGTGCCAGCAACTCGGCCGATGGCGGGAGCACAGATACGCAGTATTTT. This gives the protein CASNSADGGSTDTQYF.